This TCR beta chain was retrieved from a study of T cell repertoires in aging, cancer and after chemotherapy. The CDR3 totals 13 residues. V was shortened by 9 bases and J by 0 bases, with 8 bases between the two germline ends. Germline V lookup: CDR1 KGHDR, CDR2 SFDVKD. TCR beta rearrangements were amplified from peripheral blood genomic DNA. In its sample, this clonotype was seen a few times. Multiplex touch-down PCR with TRB-A/B primers amplified rearranged V-D-J TRB sequences. One entry per CDR3 protein, called by TCRdb with MiXCR from the multiplex PCR reads. This table has fewer than 15,000 distinct CDR3 sequences, approximately 25% appearing once.

Sequencing was performed on blood. The source of this sequence is a human donor in good health. J is TRBJ1-5 and V is TRBV24-1; perhaps TRBD1 as D (5 bases). The CDR3 protein is CATQGASNQPQHF. The CDR3 DNA is TGTGCCACCCAGGGAGCTAGCAATCAGCCCCAGCATTTT.